The 20 T cell receptor beta chains below come from one sample, sequenced in a study of T cells after yellow fever vaccination (dated by TCRdb to 2018 to 2020). The method behind the library was 5' RACE. The data were produced on an Illumina NovaSeq 6000. Using fastp at Q25 and MiXCR, TCRdb reprocessed the public reads and kept productive beta chains. Each record represents a unique CDR3 protein, reported with the most common genes and DNA among its rows. The sample data list about 330,000 distinct CDR3 sequences, and roughly 4% of these were observed just once. The top ten clonotypes cover 20% to 25% of the sample. The treatment or condition label of this sample denotes: live attenuated yellow fever vaccine strain. The sequencing here drew on PBMCs, taken 5 days after the yellow fever booster vaccination. The source is a man aged 18-30 years who received the YFV17D yellow fever vaccine.

This clonotype turned up a few times. The chain is built from TRBV7-7 and TRBJ2-3; TRBD2 is a possible D gene (5 bases). There are 13 residues in the CDR3. Germline V CDR1 and CDR2: SSHAT, FNYEAQ (reference sequence). The V end was cut by 3 bases, the J end by 6 bases, with 10 bases between. The CDR3 DNA reads as TGTGCCAGCAGCTTGCGGAGGAAGGATACGCAGTATTTT. Translated: CASSLRRKDTQYF.

This clonotype was seen more than once but under ten times. The rearrangement links TRBV19 to TRBJ1-1, with TRBD1 matching 7 bases. CDR3 size: 15 residues. V lost 3 bases, J lost 1 base, and 5 bases stayed unmatched. In germline, CDR1 is LNHDA, CDR2 SQIVND (reference sequence). The CDR3 loop is CASSILAGGNTEAFF. CDR3 in DNA: TGTGCCAGTAGTATTTTGGCAGGGGGGAACACTGAAGCTTTCTTT.

This clonotype appeared many times. CDR3: CATSEPIGVNEQFF. Written as DNA, the CDR3 is TGTGCCACCAGTGAACCGATCGGAGTTAATGAGCAGTTCTTC. The V and J genes are TRBV24-1 and TRBJ2-1, with unresolved D. The CDR3 is made up of 14 amino acids. The ends were cut back, 4 bases at V and 7 bases at J, with 13 bases in the middle. Per the germline V gene, CDR1 is KGHDR and CDR2 is SFDVKD.

This clonotype was recorded at least ten times. The rearrangement uses TRBV18 and TRBJ2-3; D remains ambiguous. Trimming pared 1 base from V and 2 bases from J, leaving 7 bases between. This CDR3 has 14 residues. Germline V CDR1 and CDR2: KGHSH, LQKENI. CDR3 sequence (DNA): TGTGCCAGCTCACCACTAGACCTCACAGATACGCAGTATTTT. Translation: CASSPLDLTDTQYF. The full variable domain, rest sourced from reference TRBV18 and TRBJ2-3, is NAGVMQNPRHLVRRRGQEARLRCSPMKGHSHVYWYRQLPEEGLKFMVYLQKENIIDESGMPKERFSAEFPKEGPSILRIQQVVRGDSAAYFCASSPLDLTDTQYFGPGTRLTVL.

This chain links TRBV20-1 with TRBJ2-5; D remains unclear. The germline CDR1 and CDR2 sequences are DFQATT and SNEGSKA (reference sequence). V was trimmed by 1 base and J by 5 bases, leaving 11 bases between them. The CDR3 runs 13 residues. The CDR3 region is CSARVPSSETQYF. The CDR3 coding sequence is TGCAGTGCTAGAGTTCCGAGCTCCGAGACCCAGTACTTC.

J is TRBJ1-4 and V is TRBV13, with 9 bases fitting TRBD1. This CDR3 contains 15 residues. Germline lookup yields CDR1 PRHDT and CDR2 FYEKMQ (reference sequence). The V gene end was trimmed by 5 bases and the J gene end by 7 bases; junction bases not matched to a gene: 8. The CDR3 region is CASSAYRQGGEKLFF. As DNA, the CDR3 is TGTGCCAGCAGCGCATACCGACAGGGGGGTGAAAAACTGTTTTTT.

In its sample, this clonotype was seen a few times. The chain employs TRBV4-3 and TRBJ2-2, with unresolved D. Per germline, CDR1 LGHNA and CDR2 YSLEER. The CDR3 has 14 amino acids. The V and J ends lost 0 bases and 4 bases respectively, with 6 bases between them. The DNA of the CDR3 is TGCGCCAGCAGCCAAGAGACGGGCACCGGGGAGCTGTTTTTT. It codes for CASSQETGTGELFF.

This clonotype turned up a few times. This chain connects TRBV4-3 to TRBJ2-2; TRBD2 might be the D (6 bases). CDR1 and CDR2 (germline): LGHNA, YSLEER. With 1 base removed from V and 6 bases from J, the gap between germline ends came to 24 bases. This CDR3 comprises 19 residues. The CDR3 sequence: CASSQVALRMAGQPGELFF. In nucleotides, the CDR3 is TGCGCCAGCAGCCAAGTGGCACTCCGGATGGCGGGGCAACCCGGGGAGCTGTTTTTT.

This clonotype was recorded a few times. The CDR3 bases are TGCGCCAGCAGCCATCGCCGGGACGGGTACTCCTACGAGCAGTACTTC. Translation gives CASSHRRDGYSYEQYF. The rearrangement links TRBV4-3 to TRBJ2-7; D possibly matches TRBD1 or TRBD2 (5 bases each). The CDR3 loop spans 16 amino acids. The germline CDR1 and CDR2 sequences are LGHNA and YSLEER. V dropped 3 bases and J dropped 0 bases, with 15 bases sitting between them.

A few counts support this clonotype. The chain carries TRBV28 and TRBJ1-2; D unresolved. This CDR3 has 13 amino acids. V shed 3 bases and J shed 4 bases, with 9 bases lying between them. Germline lookup yields CDR1 MDHEN and CDR2 SYDVKM. The CDR3 DNA is TGTGCCAGCAGTTTGATCAGGTTCTATGGCTACACCTTC. Its protein is CASSLIRFYGYTF.

This clonotype was seen more than once but under ten times. The rearrangement uses TRBV7-8 and TRBJ1-5, with 7 bases matching TRBD1. Germline assignment: CDR1 SGHVS and CDR2 FQNEAQ. Trimming cost V 9 bases and J 0 bases; bases outside gene matches: 5. CDR3 length: 14 amino acids. For the CDR3, the DNA is TGTGCCAGTCGACAGGGTTATAGCAATCAGCCCCAGCATTTT. Translating it yields CASRQGYSNQPQHF.

The chain couples TRBV7-2 to TRBJ2-3; D may be TRBD2 (7 bases). The CDR3 runs to 16 residues. V gave up 3 bases and J gave up 2 bases, with 15 bases separating them. Germline V gene sequence: CDR1 SGHTA, CDR2 FQGNSA. The CDR3 DNA reads TGTGCCAGCAGCTTGGTGGCGGGGGCCCCCACAGATACGCAGTATTTT. The encoded protein is CASSLVAGAPTDTQYF.

This clonotype was seen only a few times. V usage is TRBV4-1 and J usage is TRBJ2-2; no firm D call. Trimming stripped 0 bases from V and 4 bases from J, with 15 bases between. Per germline, CDR1 MGHRA and CDR2 YSYEKL. CDR3 length equals 17 residues. CDR3 nucleotides: TGCGCCAGCAGCCAAGAGCCCTCGGCAGGATCCACCGGGGAGCTGTTTTTT. It specifies CASSQEPSAGSTGELFF.

On this clonotype itself: A much larger clone sits a single nucleotide away, making a read error possible. CDR3 nucleotides: TGCAGTGCTACAGGGTCGGGTGGCGACACCTTC. Protein: CSATGSGGDTF. The rearrangement uses TRBV20-1 and TRBJ1-2; tentatively, D is TRBD1 (5 bases). Germline CDR1 is DFQATT and CDR2 is SNEGSKA (reference sequence). The CDR3 length is 11 residues.

This clonotype has just a few counts. The chain employs TRBV5-1 and TRBJ1-6, with 7 bases that match TRBD1. Looked up from germline, CDR1 is SGHRS and CDR2 is YFSETQ. CDR3 length: 15 residues. V dropped 6 bases and J dropped 7; count of bases not matched to a gene: 10. CDR3 residues: CASTNWDRQNSPLHF. As DNA, the CDR3 is TGCGCCAGCACCAATTGGGACAGACAGAATTCACCCCTCCACTTT.

This clonotype was observed many times. CDR3 in amino acids: CASSPRNREYEQFF. CDR3 bases: TGTGCCAGCAGCCCCCGGAACAGGGAATATGAGCAGTTCTTC. The genes are TRBV7-2 and TRBJ2-1, with a tentative D call TRBD1 (6 bases). Trimming left V 5 bases short and J 8 bases short, with 16 bases between. Germline V gives CDR1 SGHTA, CDR2 FQGNSA. This CDR3 has 14 residues.

This clonotype was picked up many times. This sequence joins TRBV7-2 and TRBJ2-3; D gene ambiguous. V lost 5 bases to trimming and J lost 9 bases, with 9 bases between them. CDR3 length: 11 residues. Germline CDR1 reads SGHTA; CDR2 reads FQGNSA. CDR3: CASSAQRTQYF. The DNA for the CDR3 is TGTGCCAGCAGCGCGCAGAGGACGCAGTATTTT.

This chain links TRBV6-1 with TRBJ2-3; no clear D gene. Germline V gene sequence: CDR1 MNHNS, CDR2 SASEGT. The CDR3 runs 13 residues. Trimming stripped 0 bases from V and 5 bases from J, with 6 bases between. The CDR3: CASSEARRDTQYF. The DNA for the CDR3 is TGTGCCAGCAGTGAAGCTCGTAGAGATACGCAGTATTTT.

This clonotype came up many times. The J gene is TRBJ2-1, the V gene TRBV2; weak D call: TRBD1 (6 bases). The germline V and J ends were trimmed by 4 bases and 3 bases, with 10 bases remaining between them. Germline CDR1 SNHLY, CDR2 FYNNEI. The CDR3 consists of 14 residues. The DNA for the CDR3 is TGTGCCAGCAGTGCCCAGGGGCGCTACAATGAGCAGTTCTTC. Translating it yields CASSAQGRYNEQFF.

This clonotype was observed a handful of times. CDR3 loop: CASSSGLAVTGELFF. In DNA form, the CDR3 reads TGTGCCAGCTCGTCGGGACTAGCGGTCACCGGGGAGCTGTTTTTT. This chain links TRBV18 with TRBJ2-2; 11 nucleotides align to TRBD2. The CDR3 sequence is 15 residues long. Germline V lookup: CDR1 KGHSH, CDR2 LQKENI. V lost 6 bases to trimming and J lost 4 bases; unmatched junction nucleotides: 4.